This TCR beta chain was identified in a study of T cells after yellow fever vaccination. TCRdb itself ran the 5' RACE reads through MiXCR, one entry per CDR3 protein. The sample consists of 10,000 to 15,000 distinct CDR3 sequences, roughly 5.8% of them appearing once. Study conclusions and caveats: Within FACS-sorted repertoires, abundant clonotypes contaminating from the bulk population could be present. Boosting was followed by the reappearance of most primary-vaccination clones (96% CD4, around 86% CD8).

The length of the CDR3 is 19 residues. The sequence was obtained from a man in his thirties or forties who received the YFV17D yellow fever vaccine. The gene calls are TRBV7-5 and TRBJ2-2; the table's D gene call, TRBD1, was not cross checked with the DNA. TRBV7-5 is given as a pseudogene. Sequenced material: PBMCs, either bulk or a sorted T-cell subset (CD4+, CD8+, memory, or dextramer-sorted; not recorded which), taken on the day of the yellow fever booster vaccination. Written as DNA, the CDR3 is TGCAGCCCTGTGTCTGCAGGCAACAGGGGAGCCCCGAACACCGGGGAGCTGTTTTTT. It translates to CSPVSAGNRGAPNTGELFF.